This T cell receptor beta chain was captured in a study of blood T cell repertoires in COVID-19. Turning to the study itself: Samples taken during acute and convalescent COVID-19 were collected in the United States, Italy and Spain. Sample material is recorded as cDNA or gDNA derived from T cells, B-cell-depleted T cells, or PBMCs.

Profiling relied on immunoSEQ multiplex PCR, and the TCRdb table lists in-frame clones only, not all of them. The sample lists 45,000 or so clones; more than 80% were seen once. This receptor was obtained from a man older than 75 in a cohort sampled during active COVID-19. Material for sequencing was peripheral blood.

This CDR3 is CASSLVPTSGRATDTQYF. The CDR3 DNA follows: TGTGCCAGCAGCTTAGTCCCGACTAGCGGGAGGGCCACAGATACGCAGTATTTT. V gene TRBV7-2 combines with J gene TRBJ2-3, with 14 bases identical to TRBD2. From germline, CDR1 is SGHTA and CDR2 FQGNSA. Trimming removed 1 base from V and 2 bases from J; junction bases left unmatched: 5. The CDR3 totals 18 residues.